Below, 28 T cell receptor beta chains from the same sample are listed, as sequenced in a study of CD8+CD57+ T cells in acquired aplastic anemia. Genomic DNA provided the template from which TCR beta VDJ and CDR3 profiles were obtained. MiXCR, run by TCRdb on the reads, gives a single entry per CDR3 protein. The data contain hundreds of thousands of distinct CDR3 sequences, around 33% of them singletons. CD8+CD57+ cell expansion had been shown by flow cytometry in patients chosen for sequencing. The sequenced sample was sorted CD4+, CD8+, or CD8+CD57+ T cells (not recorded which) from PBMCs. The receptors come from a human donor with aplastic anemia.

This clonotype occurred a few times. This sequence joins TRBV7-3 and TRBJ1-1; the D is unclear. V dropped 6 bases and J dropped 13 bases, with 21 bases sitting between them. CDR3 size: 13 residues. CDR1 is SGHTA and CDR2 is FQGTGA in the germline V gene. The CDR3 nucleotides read TGTGCCAGCAGTCCCGGTTCTACGAGGGCTCTTTTCTTT. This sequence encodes CASSPGSTRALFF.

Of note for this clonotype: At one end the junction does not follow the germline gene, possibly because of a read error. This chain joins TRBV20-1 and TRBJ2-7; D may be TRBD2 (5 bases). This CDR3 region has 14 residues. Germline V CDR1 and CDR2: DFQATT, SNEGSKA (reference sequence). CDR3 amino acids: CNAREDWRTYEQYF. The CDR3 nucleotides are TGCAATGCTAGAGAGGACTGGAGAACCTACGAGCAGTACTTC.

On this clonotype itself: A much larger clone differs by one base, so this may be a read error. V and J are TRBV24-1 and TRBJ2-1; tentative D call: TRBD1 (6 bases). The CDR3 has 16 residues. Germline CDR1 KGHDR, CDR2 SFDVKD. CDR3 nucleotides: TGTGCCACCAGTGATGGGCCAGGGGCCGCATACAGTGAGCAGTTCTTC. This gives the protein CATSDGPGAAYSEQFF.

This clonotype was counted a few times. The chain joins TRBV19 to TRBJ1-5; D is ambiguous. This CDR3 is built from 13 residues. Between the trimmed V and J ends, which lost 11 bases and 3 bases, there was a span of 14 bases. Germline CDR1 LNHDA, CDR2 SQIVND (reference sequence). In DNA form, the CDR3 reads TGTGCCTGGAGGGAGGGTTACAATCAGCCCCAGCATTTT. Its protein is CAWREGYNQPQHF.

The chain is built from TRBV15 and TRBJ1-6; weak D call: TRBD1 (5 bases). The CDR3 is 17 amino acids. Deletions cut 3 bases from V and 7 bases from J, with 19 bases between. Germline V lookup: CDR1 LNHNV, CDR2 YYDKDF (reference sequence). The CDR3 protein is CATSSQPMGVYNSPLHF. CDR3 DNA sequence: TGTGCCACCAGCAGCCAGCCGATGGGGGTGTACAATTCACCCCTCCACTTT. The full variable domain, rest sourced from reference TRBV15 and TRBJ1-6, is DAMVIQNPRYQVTQFGKPVTLSCSQTLNHNVMYWYQQKSSQAPKLLFHYYDKDFNNEADTPDNFQSRRPNTSFCFLDIRSPGLGDTAMYLCATSSQPMGVYNSPLHFGNGTRLTVT.

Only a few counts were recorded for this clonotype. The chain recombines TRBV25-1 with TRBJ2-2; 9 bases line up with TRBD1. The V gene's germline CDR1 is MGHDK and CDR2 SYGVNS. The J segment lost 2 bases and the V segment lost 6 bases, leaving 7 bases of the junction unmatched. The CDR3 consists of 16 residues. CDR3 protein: CASRPTGQGNTGELFF. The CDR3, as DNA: TGTGCCAGCAGGCCGACGGGACAGGGTAACACCGGGGAGCTGTTTTTT.

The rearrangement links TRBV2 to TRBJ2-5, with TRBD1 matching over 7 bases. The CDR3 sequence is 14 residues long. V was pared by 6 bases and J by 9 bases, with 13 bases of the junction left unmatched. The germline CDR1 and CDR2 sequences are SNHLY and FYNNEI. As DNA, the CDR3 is TGTGCCAGCAGCGAGGGACAGTCTAATCAGCCCCAGTACTTC. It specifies CASSEGQSNQPQYF.

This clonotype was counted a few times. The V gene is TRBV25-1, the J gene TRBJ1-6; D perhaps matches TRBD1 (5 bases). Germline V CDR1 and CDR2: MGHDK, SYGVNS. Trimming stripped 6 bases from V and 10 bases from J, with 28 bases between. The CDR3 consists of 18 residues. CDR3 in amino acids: CASSQSFSGDVGFSPLHF. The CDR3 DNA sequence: TGTGCCAGCAGCCAATCCTTCTCCGGGGACGTGGGTTTCTCACCCCTCCACTTT.

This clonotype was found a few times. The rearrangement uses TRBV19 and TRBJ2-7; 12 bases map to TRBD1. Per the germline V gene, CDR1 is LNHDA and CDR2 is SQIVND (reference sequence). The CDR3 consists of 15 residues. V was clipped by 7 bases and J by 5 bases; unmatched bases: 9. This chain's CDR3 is CASNLGQGASDEQYF. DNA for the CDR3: TGTGCCAGTAACCTGGGACAGGGGGCTAGCGACGAGCAGTACTTC. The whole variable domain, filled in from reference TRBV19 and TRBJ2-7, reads DGGITQSPKYLFRKEGQNVTLSCEQNLNHDAMYWYRQDPGQGLRLIYYSQIVNDFQKGDIAEGYSVSREKKESFPLTVTSAQKNPTAFYLCASNLGQGASDEQYFGPGTRLTVT.

CDR3 coding DNA: TGCGCCAGCAGCCAAGAATGGGGCGGTAGGCCAGATACGCAGTATTTT. Protein: CASSQEWGGRPDTQYF. The rearrangement links TRBV4-1 to TRBJ2-3; maybe TRBD1 (5 bases). V dropped 0 bases and J dropped 4 bases, with 14 bases sitting between them. The germline V gene has CDR1 MGHRA and CDR2 YSYEKL. The CDR3 contains 16 residues.

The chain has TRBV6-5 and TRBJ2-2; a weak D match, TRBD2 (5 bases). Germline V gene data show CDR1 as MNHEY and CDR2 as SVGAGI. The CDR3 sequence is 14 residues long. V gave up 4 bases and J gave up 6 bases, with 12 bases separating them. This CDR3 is CASSLVLAAGELFF. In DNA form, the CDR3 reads TGTGCCAGCAGTTTGGTCCTAGCCGCCGGGGAGCTGTTTTTT.

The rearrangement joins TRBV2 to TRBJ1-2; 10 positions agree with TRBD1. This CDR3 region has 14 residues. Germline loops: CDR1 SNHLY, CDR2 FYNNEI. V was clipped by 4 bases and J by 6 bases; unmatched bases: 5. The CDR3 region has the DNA TGTGCCAGCAGTGCCGGGACAGGGGCTGATGGCTACACCTTC. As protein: CASSAGTGADGYTF.

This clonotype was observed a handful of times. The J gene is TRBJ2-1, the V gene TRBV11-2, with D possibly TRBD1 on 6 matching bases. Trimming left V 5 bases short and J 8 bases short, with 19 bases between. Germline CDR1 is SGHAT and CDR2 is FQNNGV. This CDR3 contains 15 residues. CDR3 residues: CASSPSSDRMDEQFF. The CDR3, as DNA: TGTGCCAGCAGCCCCTCGTCCGACAGGATGGATGAGCAGTTCTTC.

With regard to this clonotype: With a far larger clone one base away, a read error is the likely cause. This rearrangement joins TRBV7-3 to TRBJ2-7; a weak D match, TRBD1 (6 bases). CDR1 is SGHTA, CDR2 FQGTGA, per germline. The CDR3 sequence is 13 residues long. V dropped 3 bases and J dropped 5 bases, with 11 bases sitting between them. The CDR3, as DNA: TGTGCCAGCAGCTTGGACAAGGGGGACGAGCAGTACTTC. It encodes CASSLDKGDEQYF.

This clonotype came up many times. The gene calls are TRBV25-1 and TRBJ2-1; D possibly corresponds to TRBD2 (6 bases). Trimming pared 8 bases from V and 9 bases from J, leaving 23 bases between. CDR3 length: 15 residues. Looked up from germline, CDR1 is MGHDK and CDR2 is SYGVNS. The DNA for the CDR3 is TGTGCCAGCGCTGCCTTCGACGGGAGTTACGGTGAGCAGTTCTTC. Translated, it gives CASAAFDGSYGEQFF.

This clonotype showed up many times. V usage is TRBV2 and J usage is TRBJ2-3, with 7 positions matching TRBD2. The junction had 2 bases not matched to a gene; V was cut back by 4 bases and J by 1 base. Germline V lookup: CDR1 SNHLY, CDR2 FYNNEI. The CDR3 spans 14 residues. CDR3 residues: CASSGAGGTDTQYF. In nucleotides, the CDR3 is TGTGCCAGCAGTGGTGCGGGGGGCACAGATACGCAGTATTTT.

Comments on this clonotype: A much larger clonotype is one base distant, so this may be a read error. The CDR3 loop is CASRSRGDTEAFF. As DNA, the CDR3 is TGTGCCAGCAGGTCCAGGGGTGATACTGAAGCTTTCTTT. J is TRBJ1-1 and V is TRBV7-2; TRBD1 is a possible D gene (6 bases). The V and J ends lost 6 bases and 5 bases respectively, with 13 bases between them. The CDR3 sequence is 13 residues long. Looked up from germline, CDR1 is SGHTA and CDR2 is FQGNSA.

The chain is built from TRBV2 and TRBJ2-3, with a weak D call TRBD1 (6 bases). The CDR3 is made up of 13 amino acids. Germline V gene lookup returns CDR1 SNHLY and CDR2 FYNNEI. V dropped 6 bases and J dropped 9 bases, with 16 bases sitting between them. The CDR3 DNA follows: TGTGCCAGCAGCCAAGGCTCAGGGGCGACGCAGTATTTT. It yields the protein CASSQGSGATQYF.

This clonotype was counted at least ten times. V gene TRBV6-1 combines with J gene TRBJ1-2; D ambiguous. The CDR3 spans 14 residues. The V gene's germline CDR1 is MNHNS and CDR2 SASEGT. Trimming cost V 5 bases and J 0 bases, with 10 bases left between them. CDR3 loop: CASSPLGANYGYTF. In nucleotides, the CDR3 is TGTGCCAGCAGTCCTTTGGGAGCTAACTATGGCTACACCTTC.

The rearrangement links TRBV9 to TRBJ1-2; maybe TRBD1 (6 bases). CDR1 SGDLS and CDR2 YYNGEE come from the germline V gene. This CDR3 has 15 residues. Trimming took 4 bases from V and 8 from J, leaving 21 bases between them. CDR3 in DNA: TGTGCCAGCAGCTTAGTCCTCGAAGGGGGGAACGGCTACACCTTC. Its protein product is CASSLVLEGGNGYTF.

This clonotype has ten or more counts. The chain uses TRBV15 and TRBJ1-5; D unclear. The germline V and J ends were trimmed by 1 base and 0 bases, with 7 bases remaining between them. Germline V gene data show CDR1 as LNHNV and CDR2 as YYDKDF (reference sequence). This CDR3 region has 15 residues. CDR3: CATSRAYDSNQPQHF. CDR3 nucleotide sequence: TGTGCCACCAGCAGAGCCTATGATAGCAATCAGCCCCAGCATTTT. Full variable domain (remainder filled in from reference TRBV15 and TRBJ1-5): DAMVIQNPRYQVTQFGKPVTLSCSQTLNHNVMYWYQQKSSQAPKLLFHYYDKDFNNEADTPDNFQSRRPNTSFCFLDIRSPGLGDTAMYLCATSRAYDSNQPQHFGDGTRLSIL.

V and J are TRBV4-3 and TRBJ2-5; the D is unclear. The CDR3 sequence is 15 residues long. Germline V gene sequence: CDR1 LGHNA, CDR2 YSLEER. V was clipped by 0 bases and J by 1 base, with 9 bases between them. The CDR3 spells CASSQDLATQETQYF. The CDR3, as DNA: TGCGCCAGCAGCCAAGATCTGGCAACCCAAGAGACCCAGTACTTC.

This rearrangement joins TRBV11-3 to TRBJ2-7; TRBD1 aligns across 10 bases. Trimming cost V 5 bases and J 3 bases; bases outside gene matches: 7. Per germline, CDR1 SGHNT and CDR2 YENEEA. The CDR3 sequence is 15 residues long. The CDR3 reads CASSQGGQGLYEQYF. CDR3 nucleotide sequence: TGTGCCAGCAGCCAGGGGGGACAGGGGCTCTACGAGCAGTACTTC.

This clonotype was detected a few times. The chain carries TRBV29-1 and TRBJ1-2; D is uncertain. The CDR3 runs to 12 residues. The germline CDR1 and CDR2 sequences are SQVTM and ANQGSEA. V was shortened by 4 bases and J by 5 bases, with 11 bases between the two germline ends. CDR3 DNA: TGCAGCGTTGGGTTCTCAGAATATGGCTACACCTTC. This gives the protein CSVGFSEYGYTF.

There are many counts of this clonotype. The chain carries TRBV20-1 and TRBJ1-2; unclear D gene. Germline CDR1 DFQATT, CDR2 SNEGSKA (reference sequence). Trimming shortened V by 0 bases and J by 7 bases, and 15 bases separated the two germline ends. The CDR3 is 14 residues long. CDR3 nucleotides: TGCAGTGCTAGAGATGGTTTAGCATTCTCTGGCTACACCTTC. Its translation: CSARDGLAFSGYTF.

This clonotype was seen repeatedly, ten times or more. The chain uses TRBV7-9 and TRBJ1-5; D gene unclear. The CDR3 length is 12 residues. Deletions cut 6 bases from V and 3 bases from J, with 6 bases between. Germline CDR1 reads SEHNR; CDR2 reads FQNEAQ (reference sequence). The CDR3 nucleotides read TGTGCCAGCAGGGTAAACAATCAGCCCCAGCATTTT. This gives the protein CASRVNNQPQHF. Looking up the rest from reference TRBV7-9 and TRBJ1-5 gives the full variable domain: DTGVSQNPRHKITKRGQNVTFRCDPISEHNRLYWYRQTLGQGPEFLTYFQNEAQLEKSRLLSDRFSAERPKGSFSTLEIQRTEQGDSAMYLCASRVNNQPQHFGDGTRLSIL.

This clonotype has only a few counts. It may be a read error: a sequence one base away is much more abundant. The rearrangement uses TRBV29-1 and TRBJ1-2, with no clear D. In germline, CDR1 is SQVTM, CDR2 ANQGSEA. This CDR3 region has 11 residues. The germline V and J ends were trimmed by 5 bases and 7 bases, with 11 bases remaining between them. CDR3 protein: CSVKGSFGYTF. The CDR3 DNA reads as TGCAGCGTTAAAGGGTCCTTTGGCTACACCTTC.

CDR3 sequence reads: CATSRDSGQGGYGYTF. DNA for the CDR3: TGTGCCACCAGCAGAGATTCGGGACAGGGAGGCTATGGCTACACCTTC. The chain is built from TRBV15 and TRBJ1-2; TRBD1 aligns across 9 bases. The germline V gene has CDR1 LNHNV and CDR2 YYDKDF (reference sequence). The CDR3 has 16 amino acids. J was trimmed by 4 bases and V by 0 bases; bases with no gene match: 6. The whole variable domain, remainder taken from reference TRBV15 and TRBJ1-2, is DAMVIQNPRYQVTQFGKPVTLSCSQTLNHNVMYWYQQKSSQAPKLLFHYYDKDFNNEADTPDNFQSRRPNTSFCFLDIRSPGLGDTAMYLCATSRDSGQGGYGYTFGSGTRLTVV.